This TCR beta chain was obtained from a study of PD-L1 blockade in urothelial cancer. Study-level background: Patients went on atezolizumab at some point between 2012 and 2014, receiving 1,200 mg intravenously every 3 weeks. Analyzed time points were 3 weeks (second dose) and 6 weeks after therapy began.

Between the trimmed V and J ends, which lost 6 bases and 2 bases, there was a span of 14 bases. The CDR3 loop spans 14 amino acids. Germline V lookup: CDR1 MGHDK, CDR2 SYGVNS. Sample time point: pretreatment peripheral blood. Sequenced by immunoSEQ multiplex PCR; TCRdb stores in-frame clones only, minus some. The table shows about 51,000 clones, with about 86% occurring only once. The TCR comes from a man aged 60 to 69 with urothelial cancer. The specimen was PBMCs, collected around atezolizumab (anti-PD-L1) treatment. The rearrangement links TRBV25-1 to TRBJ2-7, with D unresolved. The CDR3 DNA follows: TGTGCCAGCAGACCCTTCGGTGAAGCCTACGAGCAGTACTTC. This codes for CASRPFGEAYEQYF.